These 8 T cell receptor beta chains were all obtained from the same sample, sequenced in a study of shared clonotypes between healthy human individuals. The repertoire was sequenced with immunoSEQ multiplex PCR; TCRdb's copy has only in-frame clones and lacks some. The repertoire holds over 150,000 clones, with approximately 60% as singletons. Input material: memory CD4+ T cells sorted from blood. Subset indicated: CD45RA-negative fraction. These receptors were taken from a man aged 25 to 40 in good health.

This chain joins TRBV2 and TRBJ2-7, with TRBD1 matching over 9 bases. V dropped 1 base and J dropped 2; count of bases not matched to a gene: 9. The CDR3 consists of 17 residues. CDR1 and CDR2 (germline): SNHLY, FYNNEI. The CDR3 DNA reads TGTGCCAGCAGTGAAGAGGACAGGGGCACGTTCCCCTACGAGCAGTACTTC. This sequence encodes CASSEEDRGTFPYEQYF.

V and J are TRBV5-1 and TRBJ2-3, with D perhaps matching TRBD2 (5 bases). Germline V gene lookup returns CDR1 SGHRS and CDR2 YFSETQ. The CDR3 length is 15 residues. V lost 8 bases and J 6 bases, leaving 22 bases between the germline ends. DNA for the CDR3: TGCGCCAGTCTCCTCGGAGGCAGGAAATCCGATACGCAGTATTTT. This gives the protein CASLLGGRKSDTQYF.

Worth noting for this clone: Other DNA sequences in the sample encode the same CDR3. The CDR3 nucleotides are TGTGCCAGCAGCTTCGGAGACGGCTACGAGCAGTACTTC. Protein product: CASSFGDGYEQYF. The chain employs TRBV7-9 and TRBJ2-7, with unresolved D. There are 13 residues in the CDR3. Per germline, CDR1 SEHNR and CDR2 FQNEAQ (reference sequence). V dropped 3 bases and J dropped 3 bases, with 9 bases sitting between them. The variable domain in full, completed from reference TRBV7-9 and TRBJ2-7, reads DTGVSQNPRHKITKRGQNVTFRCDPISEHNRLYWYRQTLGQGPEFLTYFQNEAQLEKSRLLSDRFSAERPKGSFSTLEIQRTEQGDSAMYLCASSFGDGYEQYFGPGTRLTVT.

V gene TRBV7-2 combines with J gene TRBJ2-1; TRBD2 matches 8 bases. Germline CDR1 SGHTA, CDR2 FQGNSA. This CDR3 has 13 amino acids. CDR3 bases: TGTGACCGGGGCGGGAGGTTTAATAATGAGCAGTTCTTC. Amino acid sequence: CDRGGRFNNEQFF.

The genes are TRBV7-2 and TRBJ2-7; tentative D call: TRBD2 (5 bases). The CDR3 totals 14 residues. Germline loops: CDR1 SGHTA, CDR2 FQGNSA. Trimming took off 5 bases at V and 3 bases at J, with 14 bases between the two ends. DNA of the CDR3: TGTGCCAGCAGCCCGAGGGAGAACCTCTACGAGCAGTACTTC. Translated, it gives CASSPRENLYEQYF. The full variable domain, completed using reference TRBV7-2 and TRBJ2-7, is GAGVSQSPSNKVTEKGKDVELRCDPISGHTALYWYRQSLGQGLEFLIYFQGNSAPDKSGLPSDRFSAERTGGSVSTLTIQRTQQEDSAVYLCASSPRENLYEQYFGPGTRLTVT.

V and J are TRBV19 and TRBJ2-6; 9 bases align to TRBD1. Trimming cost V 6 bases and J 0 bases; bases outside gene matches: 3. Per germline, CDR1 LNHDA and CDR2 SQIVND (reference sequence). The CDR3 is made up of 16 amino acids. Here the CDR3 DNA reads TGTGCCAGTAGACAGGGGGCCATCTCTGGGGCCAACGTCCTGACTTTC. It specifies CASRQGAISGANVLTF.

This chain uses TRBV15 with TRBJ2-7; D assignment may be TRBD1 or TRBD2 (6 bases each). The CDR3 runs to 17 residues. V shed 0 bases and J shed 6 bases, with 21 bases lying between them. Germline lookup yields CDR1 LNHNV and CDR2 YYDKDF (reference sequence). CDR3: CATSRDLGGLGISEQYF. CDR3 nucleotide sequence: TGTGCCACCAGCAGAGATTTGGGGGGCCTCGGGATCTCCGAGCAGTACTTC.

The chain combines TRBV27 with TRBJ1-5; TRBD1 matches at 8 bases. V shed 5 bases, J shed 6 bases, and the junction held 6 bases outside the gene matches. The germline V gene has CDR1 MNHEY and CDR2 SMNVEV (reference sequence). CDR3 length: 14 residues. For the CDR3, the DNA is TGTGCCAGCAGTCTCCAGGGGGCCATTCAGCCCCAGCATTTT. Amino acid sequence: CASSLQGAIQPQHF.